One T cell receptor (beta chain) is described in this entry. Its antigen is not identified. This sample stems from a study of T cell responses to AZD1222 COVID-19 vaccine. Germline CDR1 and CDR2: GTSNPN and SVGIG (reference sequence). V gave up 4 bases and J gave up 1 base, with 7 bases separating them. The CDR3 length is 13 residues. Libraries were prepared by immunoSEQ multiplex PCR; TCRdb keeps only in-frame clonotypes and omits some of them. The sample holds about 67,000 clones, roughly 84% seen once. Findings of the study overall: There were mostly white British donors and more females than males, and clonal diversity was possibly underestimated. Vaccination with two AZD1222 doses was followed by a rise in Spike-specific TCR breadth and depth.

The chain joins TRBV30 to TRBJ2-2, with D hard to call. The sequence was collected from an adult in good health. The input for sequencing was peripheral blood, taken on day 0 of AZD1222 vaccination. In DNA form, the CDR3 reads TGTGCCTGGAACCCCATGAACACCGGGGAGCTGTTTTTT. Protein sequence: CAWNPMNTGELFF.